The 5 T cell receptor beta chains presented below share a single source sample, sequenced in a study of blood T cells in healthy people across ages. Using a J-beta primer mix together with a sample-barcoded 5' primer, a second PCR was run for 7 to 11 cycles. TCRdb itself ran the 5' RACE reads through MiXCR, one entry per CDR3 protein. Of 630,000 or so distinct CDR3 sequences in the sample, 32% are singletons; the top ten hold roughly 15%. Sequencing was performed on blood. All receptors come from a woman aged 80 or over in good health.

The table lists this clonotype with many counts. The V and J genes are TRBV6-6 and TRBJ1-2; D is undetermined. Per germline, CDR1 MNHNY and CDR2 SVGAGI (reference sequence). This CDR3 is 13 amino acids long. The V end lost 2 bases, the J end lost 4 bases, and 8 bases lay between the germline ends. The CDR3 DNA follows: TGTGCCAGCAGTTACCAGGCAGCCTATGGCTACACCTTC. As protein: CASSYQAAYGYTF.

This clonotype has only a few counts. This clone may be a read error of a much larger clone one base away. The V call is TRBV10-3, the J call TRBJ2-1; 7 nucleotides align to TRBD1. Germline lookup yields CDR1 ENHRY and CDR2 SYGVKD. This CDR3 region has 14 residues. CDR3 sequence (DNA): TGTGCCATCAGCCTGACAGGGTTACGCAATGGGCAGTTCTTC. Its protein product is CAISLTGLRNGQFF.

The rearrangement uses TRBV2 and TRBJ1-2, with D perhaps matching TRBD1 (6 bases). The CDR3 loop spans 13 amino acids. Looked up from germline, CDR1 is SNHLY and CDR2 is FYNNEI. The V end was cut by 5 bases, the J end by 5 bases, with 12 bases between. The CDR3 region is CASSWTAIYGYTF. The CDR3 coding sequence is TGTGCCAGCAGTTGGACAGCGATTTATGGCTACACCTTC.

On this clonotype: Possible read error: a much larger clone is one base away. The chain joins TRBV6-5 to TRBJ2-3, with 7 bases that match TRBD2. Germline assignment: CDR1 MNHEY and CDR2 SVGAGI. The CDR3 is 16 amino acids. The CDR3 region has the DNA TGTGTCAGCAGATATGGGGGGGGGACTAGCACAGATACGCAGTATTTT. Its translation: CVSRYGGGTSTDTQYF.

This clonotype was found many times. CDR3 bases: TGTGCCAGCAGTTTCGGCATCTACAATGAGCAGTTCTTC. Its protein product is CASSFGIYNEQFF. The genes are TRBV12-3 or TRBV12-4 and TRBJ2-1, with D unresolved. The CDR3 totals 13 residues. The germline V and J ends were trimmed by 3 bases and 3 bases, with 6 bases remaining between them.